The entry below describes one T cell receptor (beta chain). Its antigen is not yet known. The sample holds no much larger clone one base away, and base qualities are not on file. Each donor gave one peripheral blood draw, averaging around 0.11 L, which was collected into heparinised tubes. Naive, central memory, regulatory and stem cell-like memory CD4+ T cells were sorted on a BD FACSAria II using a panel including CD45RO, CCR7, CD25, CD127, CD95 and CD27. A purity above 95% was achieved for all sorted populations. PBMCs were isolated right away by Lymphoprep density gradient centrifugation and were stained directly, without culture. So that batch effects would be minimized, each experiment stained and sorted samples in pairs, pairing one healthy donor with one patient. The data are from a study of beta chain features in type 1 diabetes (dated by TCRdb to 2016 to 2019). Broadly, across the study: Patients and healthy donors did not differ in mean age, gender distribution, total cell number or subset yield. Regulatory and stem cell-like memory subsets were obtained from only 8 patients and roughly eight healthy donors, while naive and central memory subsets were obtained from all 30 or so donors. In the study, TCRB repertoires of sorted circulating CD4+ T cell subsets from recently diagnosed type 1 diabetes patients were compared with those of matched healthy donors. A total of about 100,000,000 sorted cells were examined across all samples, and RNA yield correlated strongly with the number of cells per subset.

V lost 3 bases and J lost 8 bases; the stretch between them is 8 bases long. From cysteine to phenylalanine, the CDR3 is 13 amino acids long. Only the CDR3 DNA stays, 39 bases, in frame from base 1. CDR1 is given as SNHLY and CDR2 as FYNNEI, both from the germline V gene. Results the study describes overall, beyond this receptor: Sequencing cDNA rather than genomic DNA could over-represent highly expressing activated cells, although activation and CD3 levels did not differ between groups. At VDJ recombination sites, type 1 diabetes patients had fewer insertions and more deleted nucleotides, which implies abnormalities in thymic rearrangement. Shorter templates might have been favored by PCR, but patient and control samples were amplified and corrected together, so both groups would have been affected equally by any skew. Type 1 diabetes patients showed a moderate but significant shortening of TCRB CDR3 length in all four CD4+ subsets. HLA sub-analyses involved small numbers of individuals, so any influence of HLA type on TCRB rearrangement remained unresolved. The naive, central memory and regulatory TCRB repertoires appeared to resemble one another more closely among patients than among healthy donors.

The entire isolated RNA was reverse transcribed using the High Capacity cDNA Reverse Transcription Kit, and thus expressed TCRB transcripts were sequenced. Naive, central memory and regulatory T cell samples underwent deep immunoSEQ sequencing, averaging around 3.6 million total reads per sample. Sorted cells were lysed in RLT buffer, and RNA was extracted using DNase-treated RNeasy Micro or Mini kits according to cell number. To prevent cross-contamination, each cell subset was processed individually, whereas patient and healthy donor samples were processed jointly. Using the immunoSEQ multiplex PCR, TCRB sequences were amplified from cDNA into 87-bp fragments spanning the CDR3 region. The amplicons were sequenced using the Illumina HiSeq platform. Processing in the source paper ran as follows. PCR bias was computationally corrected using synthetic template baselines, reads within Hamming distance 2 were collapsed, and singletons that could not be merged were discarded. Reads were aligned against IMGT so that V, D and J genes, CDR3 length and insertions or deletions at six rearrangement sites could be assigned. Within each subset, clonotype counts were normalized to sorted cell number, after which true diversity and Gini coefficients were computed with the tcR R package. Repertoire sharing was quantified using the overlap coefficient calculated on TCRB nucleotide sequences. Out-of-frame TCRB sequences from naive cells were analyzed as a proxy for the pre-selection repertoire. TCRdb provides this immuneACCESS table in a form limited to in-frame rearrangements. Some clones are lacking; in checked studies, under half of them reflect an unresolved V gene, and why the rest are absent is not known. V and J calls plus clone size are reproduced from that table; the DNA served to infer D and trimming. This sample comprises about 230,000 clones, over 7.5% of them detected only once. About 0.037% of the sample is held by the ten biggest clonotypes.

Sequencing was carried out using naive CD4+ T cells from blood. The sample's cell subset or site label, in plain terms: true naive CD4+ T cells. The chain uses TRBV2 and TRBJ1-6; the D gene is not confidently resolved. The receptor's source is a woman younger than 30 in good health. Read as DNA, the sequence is TGTGCCAGCAGTGATGACACAGATTCACCCCTCCACTTT. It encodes CASSDDTDSPLHF.